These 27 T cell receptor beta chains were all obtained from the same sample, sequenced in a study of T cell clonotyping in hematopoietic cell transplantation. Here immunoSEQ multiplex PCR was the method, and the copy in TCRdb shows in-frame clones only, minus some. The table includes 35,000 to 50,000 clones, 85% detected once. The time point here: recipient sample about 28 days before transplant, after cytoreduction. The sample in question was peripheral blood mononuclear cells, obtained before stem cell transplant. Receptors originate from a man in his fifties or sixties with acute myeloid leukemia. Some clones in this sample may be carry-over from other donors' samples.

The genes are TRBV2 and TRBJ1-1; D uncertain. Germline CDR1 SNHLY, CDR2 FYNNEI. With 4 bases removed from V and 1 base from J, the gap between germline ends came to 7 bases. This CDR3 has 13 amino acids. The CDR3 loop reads CASSVHANTEAFF. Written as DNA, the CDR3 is TGTGCCAGCAGTGTCCACGCGAACACTGAAGCTTTCTTT.

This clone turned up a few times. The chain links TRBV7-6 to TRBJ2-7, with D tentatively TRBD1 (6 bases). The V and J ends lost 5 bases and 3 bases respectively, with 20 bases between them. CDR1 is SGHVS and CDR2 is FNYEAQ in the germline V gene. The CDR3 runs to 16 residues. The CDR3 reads CASSLNTGKIVYEQYF. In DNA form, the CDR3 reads TGTGCCAGCAGCCTAAACACAGGGAAGATAGTCTACGAGCAGTACTTC.

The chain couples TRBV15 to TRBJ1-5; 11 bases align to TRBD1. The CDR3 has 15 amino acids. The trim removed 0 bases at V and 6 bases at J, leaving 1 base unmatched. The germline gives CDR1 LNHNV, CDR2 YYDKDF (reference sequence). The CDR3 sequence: CATSRDGTGGQPQHF. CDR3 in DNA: TGTGCCACCAGCAGAGATGGGACAGGGGGTCAGCCCCAGCATTTT. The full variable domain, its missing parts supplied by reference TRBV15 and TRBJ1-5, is DAMVIQNPRYQVTQFGKPVTLSCSQTLNHNVMYWYQQKSSQAPKLLFHYYDKDFNNEADTPDNFQSRRPNTSFCFLDIRSPGLGDTAMYLCATSRDGTGGQPQHFGDGTRLSIL.

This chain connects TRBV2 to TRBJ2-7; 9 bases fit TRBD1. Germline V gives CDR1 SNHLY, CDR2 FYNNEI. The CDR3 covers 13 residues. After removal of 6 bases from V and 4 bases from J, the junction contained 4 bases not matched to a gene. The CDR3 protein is CASSWTGVYEQYF. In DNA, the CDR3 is TGTGCCAGCAGCTGGACAGGGGTTTACGAGCAGTACTTC.

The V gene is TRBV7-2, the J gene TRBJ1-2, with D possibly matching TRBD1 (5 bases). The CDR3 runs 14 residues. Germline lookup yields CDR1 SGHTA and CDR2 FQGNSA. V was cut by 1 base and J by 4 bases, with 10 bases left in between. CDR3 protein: CASSLDQGIYGYTF. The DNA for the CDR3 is TGTGCCAGCAGCTTAGATCAGGGTATCTATGGCTACACCTTC.

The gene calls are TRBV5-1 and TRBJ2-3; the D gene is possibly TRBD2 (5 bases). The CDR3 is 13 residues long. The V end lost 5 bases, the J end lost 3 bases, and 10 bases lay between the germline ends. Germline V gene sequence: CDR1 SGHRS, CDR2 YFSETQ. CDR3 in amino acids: CASREDVTDTQYF. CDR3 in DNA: TGCGCCAGCAGGGAGGATGTTACAGATACGCAGTATTTT.

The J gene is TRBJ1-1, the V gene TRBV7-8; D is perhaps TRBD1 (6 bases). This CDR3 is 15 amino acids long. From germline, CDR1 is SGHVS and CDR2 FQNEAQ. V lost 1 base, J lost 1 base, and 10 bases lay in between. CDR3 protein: CASSLVRTENTEAFF. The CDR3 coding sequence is TGTGCCAGCAGCTTAGTAAGGACAGAGAACACTGAAGCTTTCTTT.

The CDR3 bases are TGCGCCAGCAGCCAGCAGGGTTCCTACGAGCAGTACTTC. Translated, it gives CASSQQGSYEQYF. The chain combines TRBV5-1 with TRBJ2-7; tentative D call: TRBD1 (5 bases). CDR3 length equals 13 residues. Germline CDR1 is SGHRS and CDR2 is YFSETQ. With 4 bases removed from V and 1 base from J, the gap between germline ends came to 9 bases.

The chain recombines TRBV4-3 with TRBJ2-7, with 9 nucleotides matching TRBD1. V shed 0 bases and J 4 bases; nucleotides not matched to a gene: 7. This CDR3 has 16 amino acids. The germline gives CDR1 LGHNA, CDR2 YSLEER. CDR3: CASSQEEGQGIYEQYF. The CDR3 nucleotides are TGCGCCAGCAGCCAAGAGGAGGGACAGGGTATTTACGAGCAGTACTTC.

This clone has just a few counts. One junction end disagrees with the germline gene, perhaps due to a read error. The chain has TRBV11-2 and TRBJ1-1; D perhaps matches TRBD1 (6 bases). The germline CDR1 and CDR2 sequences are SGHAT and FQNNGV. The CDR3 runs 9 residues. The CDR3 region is CASSFGGQF. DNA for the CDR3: TGTGCCAGCAGCTTCGGAGGACAGTTT.

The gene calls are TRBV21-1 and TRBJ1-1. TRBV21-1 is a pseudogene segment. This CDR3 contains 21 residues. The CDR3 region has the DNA TGTGCCAGCAGCAAAGCGAACCGGGACTCTGGTTGTGGGGGATGGAACACTGAAGCTTTCTTT. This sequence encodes CASSKANRDSGCGGWNTEAFF.

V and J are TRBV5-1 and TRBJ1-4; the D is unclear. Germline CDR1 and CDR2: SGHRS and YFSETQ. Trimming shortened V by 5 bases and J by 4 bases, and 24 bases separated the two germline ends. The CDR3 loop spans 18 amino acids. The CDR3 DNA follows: TGCGCCAGCAGACGCACGAGGGAGACTGCCCCCAGTAATGAAAAACTGTTTTTT. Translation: CASRRTRETAPSNEKLFF.

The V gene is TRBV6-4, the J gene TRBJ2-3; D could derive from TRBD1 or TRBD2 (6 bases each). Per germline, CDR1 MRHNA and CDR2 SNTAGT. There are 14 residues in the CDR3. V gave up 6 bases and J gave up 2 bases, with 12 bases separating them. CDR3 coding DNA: TGTGCCAGCAGGAAGGGGGGATCCACAGATACGCAGTATTTT. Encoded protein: CASRKGGSTDTQYF.

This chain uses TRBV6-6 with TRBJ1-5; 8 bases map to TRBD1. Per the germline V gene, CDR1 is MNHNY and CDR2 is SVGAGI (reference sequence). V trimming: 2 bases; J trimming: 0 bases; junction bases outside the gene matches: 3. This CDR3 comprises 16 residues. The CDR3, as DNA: TGTGCCAGCAGTTACAAGGGACAGGATAGCAATCAGCCCCAGCATTTT. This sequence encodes CASSYKGQDSNQPQHF.

CDR3: CASSLAPTGSHEQYF. CDR3 DNA sequence: TGTGCCAGCAGCTTAGCGCCGACAGGGTCTCACGAGCAGTACTTC. This rearrangement joins TRBV7-7 to TRBJ2-7, with 7 bases matching TRBD1. The J segment lost 5 bases and the V segment lost 0 bases, leaving 7 bases of the junction unmatched. CDR3 length: 15 residues. Germline V gene data show CDR1 as SSHAT and CDR2 as FNYEAQ (reference sequence). Full variable domain (rest looked up from reference TRBV7-7 and TRBJ2-7): GAGVSQSPRYKVTKRGQDVTLRCDPISSHATLYWYQQALGQGPEFLTYFNYEAQPDKSGLPSDRFSAERPEGSISTLTIQRTEQRDSAMYRCASSLAPTGSHEQYFGPGTRLTVT.

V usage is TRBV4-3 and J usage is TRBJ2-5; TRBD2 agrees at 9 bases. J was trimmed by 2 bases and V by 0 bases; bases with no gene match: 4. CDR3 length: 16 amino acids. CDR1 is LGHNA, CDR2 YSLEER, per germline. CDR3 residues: CASSQDLAGGQETQYF. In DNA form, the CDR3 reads TGCGCCAGCAGCCAAGACTTGGCGGGGGGGCAAGAGACCCAGTACTTC.

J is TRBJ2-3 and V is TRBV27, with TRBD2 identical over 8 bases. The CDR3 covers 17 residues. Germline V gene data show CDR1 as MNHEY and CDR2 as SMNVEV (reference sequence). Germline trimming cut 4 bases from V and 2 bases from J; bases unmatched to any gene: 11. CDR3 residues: CASSSNKAGGFTDTQYF. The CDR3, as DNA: TGTGCCAGCAGTTCGAATAAGGCGGGGGGCTTCACAGATACGCAGTATTTT.

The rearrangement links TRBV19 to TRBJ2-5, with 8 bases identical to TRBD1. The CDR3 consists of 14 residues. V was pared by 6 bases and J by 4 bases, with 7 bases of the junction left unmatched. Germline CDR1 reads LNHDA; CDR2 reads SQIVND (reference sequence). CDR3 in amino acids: CASSSNRGSETQYF. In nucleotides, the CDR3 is TGTGCCAGTAGCAGTAACAGGGGGTCAGAGACCCAGTACTTC.

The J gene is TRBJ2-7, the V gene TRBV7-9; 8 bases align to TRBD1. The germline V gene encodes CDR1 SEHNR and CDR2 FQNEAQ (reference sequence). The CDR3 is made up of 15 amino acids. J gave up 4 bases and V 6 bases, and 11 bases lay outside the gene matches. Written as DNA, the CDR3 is TGTGCCAGCAGGCCCAGGGGGCCAGAGCTATACGAGCAGTACTTC. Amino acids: CASRPRGPELYEQYF.

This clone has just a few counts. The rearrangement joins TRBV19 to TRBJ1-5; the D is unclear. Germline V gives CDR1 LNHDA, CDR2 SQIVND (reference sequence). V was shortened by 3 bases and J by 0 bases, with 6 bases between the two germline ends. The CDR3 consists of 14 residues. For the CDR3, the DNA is TGTGCCAGTAGTATGACGAGTAGCAATCAGCCCCAGCATTTT. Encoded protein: CASSMTSSNQPQHF.

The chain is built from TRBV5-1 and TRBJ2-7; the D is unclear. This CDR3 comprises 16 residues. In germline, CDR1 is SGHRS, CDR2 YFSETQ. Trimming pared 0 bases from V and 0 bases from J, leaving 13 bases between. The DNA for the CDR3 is TGCGCCAGCAGCTTGGAAGACACCAGGAGCTCCTACGAGCAGTACTTC. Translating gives CASSLEDTRSSYEQYF.

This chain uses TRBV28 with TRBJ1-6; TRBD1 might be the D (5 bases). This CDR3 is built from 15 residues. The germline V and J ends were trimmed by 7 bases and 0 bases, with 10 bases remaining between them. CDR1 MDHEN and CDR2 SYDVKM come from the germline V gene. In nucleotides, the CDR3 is TGTGCCAGCACGGGGGTTGCCTCCTATAATTCACCCCTCCACTTT. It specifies CASTGVASYNSPLHF.

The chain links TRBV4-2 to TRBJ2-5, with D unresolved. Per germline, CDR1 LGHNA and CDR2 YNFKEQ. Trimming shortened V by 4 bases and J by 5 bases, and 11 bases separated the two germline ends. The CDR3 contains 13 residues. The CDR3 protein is CASSRDQAETQYF. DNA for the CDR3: TGTGCCAGCAGCCGAGACCAGGCGGAGACCCAGTACTTC.

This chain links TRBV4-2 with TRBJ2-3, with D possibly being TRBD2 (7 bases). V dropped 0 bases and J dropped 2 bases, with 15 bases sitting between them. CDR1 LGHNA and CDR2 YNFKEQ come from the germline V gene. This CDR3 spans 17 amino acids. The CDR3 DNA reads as TGTGCCAGCAGCCAAGATCCCAGGGGAGGGTACACAGATACGCAGTATTTT. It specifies CASSQDPRGGYTDTQYF.

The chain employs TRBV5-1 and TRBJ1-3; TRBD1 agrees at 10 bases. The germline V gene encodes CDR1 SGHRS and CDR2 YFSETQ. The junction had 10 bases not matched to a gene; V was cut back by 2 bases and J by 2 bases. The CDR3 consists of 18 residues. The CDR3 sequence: CASSFLPGQGNPGNTIYF. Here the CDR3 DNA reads TGCGCCAGCAGCTTTTTGCCGGGACAGGGGAACCCTGGAAACACCATATATTTT.

In nucleotides, the CDR3 is TGCGCCAGCAGCTCTTCAGGGGGGCGTACTAACTATGGCTACACCTTC. It codes for CASSSSGGRTNYGYTF. The rearrangement links TRBV5-1 to TRBJ1-2; 7 bases line up with TRBD1. The V segment lost 3 bases and the J segment 0 bases; nucleotides outside the gene matches: 8. The germline gives CDR1 SGHRS, CDR2 YFSETQ. This CDR3 comprises 16 residues. The whole variable domain, filled in from reference TRBV5-1 and TRBJ1-2, reads KAGVTQTPRYLIKTRGQQVTLSCSPISGHRSVSWYQQTPGQGLQFLFEYFSETQRNKGNFPGRFSGRQFSNSRSEMNVSTLELGDSALYLCASSSSGGRTNYGYTFGSGTRLTVV.

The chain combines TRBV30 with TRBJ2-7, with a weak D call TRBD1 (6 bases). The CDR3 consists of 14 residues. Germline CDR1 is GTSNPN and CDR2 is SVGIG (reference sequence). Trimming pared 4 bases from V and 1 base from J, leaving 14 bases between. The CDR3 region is CAWIPRDKSYEQYF. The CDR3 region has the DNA TGTGCCTGGATCCCACGGGACAAATCCTACGAGCAGTACTTC.